This T cell receptor (beta chain) is from a study of blood T cell repertoires in COVID-19. This CDR3 has 16 amino acids. Germline CDR1 reads SSHAT; CDR2 reads FNYEAQ (reference sequence). With respect to this clone: Mismatch with germline at one junction end may stem from a read error.

Those enrolled, adults aged about 18 to 89 years, came from about 24 US areas. Sequencing used immunoSEQ multiplex PCR; TCRdb keeps in-frame clones, though not all of them. The table includes roughly 360,000 clones, roughly 86% detected once. The chain uses TRBV7-7 and TRBJ2-1; no firm D call. The receptor was isolated from a man aged 25 to 40 who had recovered from COVID-19. Source material: PBMCs or T cells enriched from blood (not recorded which). The CDR3 bases are TGTGCTAGCAGCTTTTCCCCTAGGAGCGCCCTCAATGAGCAGTTCTTC. Residues: CASSFSPRSALNEQFF.